These T cell receptor beta chains were read from a single sample in a study of T cells in tuberculosis. TCRdb's copy holds only in-frame clones and misses some; the assay was immunoSEQ multiplex PCR. The sample contains more than 70,000 clones, approximately 91% of which appear only once. The sample comprised CD1b-GMM tetramer-negative cells sorted from PBMCs. Receptor source: an adult woman with latent tuberculosis. Each CDR3 is given with its conserved first and last residue. The D gene is left open where the match is weak. Some rows mark clone size as missing; the rest say once, few, many or name a class of expanded clone.

D gene | J gene | clone size | V gene | CDR3 DNA | CDR3 protein
TRBD1 | TRBJ1-5 | . | TRBV5-1 | TGCGCCAGCAGCTTGACAGGGGTGGATCAGCCCCAGCATTTT | CASSLTGVDQPQHF
. | TRBJ2-3 | . | TRBV23-1 | TGCGCCAGCAGTCGACAGGATACAGATACGCAGTATTTT | CASSRQDTDTQYF
. | TRBJ1-6 | . | TRBV4-1 | TGCGCCAGCAGCCAAGACCCCCCAGGGGCCTATAATTCACCCCTCCACTTT | CASSQDPPGAYNSPLHF
. | TRBJ2-2 | . | TRBV7-8 | TGTGCCAGCAGCTTAGCGGGGGGCGGGGGAACGAACACCGGGGAGCTGTTTTTT | CASSLAGGGGTNTGELFF
. | TRBJ2-1 | . | TRBV4-3 | TGCGCCAGCAGCCAAGATTTGGGTAGGGGATATTACAATGAGCAGTTCTTC | CASSQDLGRGYYNEQFF
. | TRBJ2-7 | once | TRBV27 | TGTGCCAGCAGTGTATCCCAGGGGTTCGCGCAGTACTTC | CASSVSQGFAQYF
. | TRBJ1-2 | . | TRBV6-5 | TGTGCCAGCAAACAACTAGGGAACGGCTACACCTTC | CASKQLGNGYTF
TRBD2 | TRBJ2-1 | . | TRBV5-1 | TGCGCCAGCAGCTCCCGGACTAGCGGGGGGGCTCAGGATGAGCAGTTCTTC | CASSSRTSGGAQDEQFF
. | TRBJ1-6 | once | TRBV6-5 | TGTGCCAGCACCCAGGGCAGTACCCTAAATTCACCCCTCCACTTT | CASTQGSTLNSPLHF
TRBD1 | TRBJ2-7 | . | TRBV28 | TGTGCCAGCAGTTTTTTCGAGGGACAGGGCTCCGAGCAGTACTTC | CASSFFEGQGSEQYF
. | TRBJ1-2 | . | TRBV15 | TGTGCCACCAGCACTGCTAACTATGGCTACACCTTC | CATSTANYGYTF
. | TRBJ1-1 | . | TRBV6-5 | TGTGCCAGCAGTTACCCGGGGAGGTATAGGACTGAAGCTTTCTTT | CASSYPGRYRTEAFF
. | TRBJ1-3 | few | TRBV18 | TGTGCCAGCTCCGAGGCCCGCTCTGGAAACACCATATATTTT | CASSEARSGNTIYF
. | TRBJ1-1 | . | TRBV2 | TGTGCCAGCAGTGCAGACCGGGGGGAAGCTTTCTTT | CASSADRGEAFF